A single sample is the source of the 32 T cell receptor beta chains below, sequenced in a study of OX40 agonist ivuxolimab in advanced cancers. Here immunoSEQ multiplex PCR was the method, and the copy in TCRdb shows in-frame clones only, minus some. The sample holds around 86,000 clones, approximately 94% seen once. The source material was CD4+ or CD8+ T cells sorted from blood, sampled in a trial of the OX40 agonist ivuxolimab. All receptors derive from an adult with an advanced solid tumor such as melanoma, head and neck, liver or kidney cancer.

V usage is TRBV10-1 and J usage is TRBJ2-5, with D tentatively TRBD1 (5 bases). This CDR3 comprises 16 residues. The germline V and J ends were trimmed by 0 bases and 5 bases, with 16 bases remaining between them. From germline, CDR1 is WNHNN and CDR2 SYGVQD (reference sequence). DNA of the CDR3: TGCGCCAGCAGTGAGTCTCCAGGGCGGTCTGCCGAGACCCAGTACTTC. It yields the protein CASSESPGRSAETQYF.

The CDR3 nucleotides read TGTGCCAGCACCACCGGGACAGGGGGGCGAGAGACCCAGTACTTC. Protein sequence: CASTTGTGGRETQYF. This sequence joins TRBV27 and TRBJ2-5, with 11 bases lining up with TRBD1. Germline CDR1 MNHEY, CDR2 SMNVEV (reference sequence). The CDR3 is made up of 15 amino acids. V shed 7 bases and J 4 bases; nucleotides not matched to a gene: 8.

This chain uses TRBV19 with TRBJ1-4; perhaps TRBD1 as D (6 bases). The ends were cut back, 5 bases at V and 7 bases at J, with 14 bases in the middle. The CDR3 extends over 14 amino acids. Germline V CDR1 and CDR2: LNHDA, SQIVND (reference sequence). CDR3 DNA: TGTGCCAGTAGTCTACAGGGCGGGGGTGAAAAACTGTTTTTT. This codes for CASSLQGGGEKLFF.

The chain employs TRBV7-2 and TRBJ2-5; no firm D call. CDR1 and CDR2 (germline): SGHTA, FQGNSA. CDR3 length: 15 amino acids. V was pared by 1 base and J by 1 base, with 10 bases between. The CDR3 nucleotides are TGTGCCAGCAGCTTAGGATCTGGGGTCCAAGAGACCCAGTACTTC. It codes for CASSLGSGVQETQYF.

The V gene is TRBV4-1, the J gene TRBJ2-7; perhaps TRBD2 as D (6 bases). Germline V gene sequence: CDR1 MGHRA, CDR2 YSYEKL. The V end lost 4 bases, the J end lost 0 bases, and 16 bases lay between the germline ends. The CDR3 spans 16 residues. CDR3 nucleotides: TGCGCCAGCAGCCCTGAGGGAGGCCTAAGCTCCTACGAGCAGTACTTC. Translated, it gives CASSPEGGLSSYEQYF.

The genes are TRBV11-2 and TRBJ2-5; no reliable D call. CDR1 and CDR2 from the germline V gene are SGHAT and FQNNGV. CDR3 length equals 12 residues. V gave up 1 base and J gave up 9 bases, with 9 bases separating them. This chain's CDR3 is CASSLVLKAQYF. CDR3 sequence (DNA): TGTGCCAGCAGCTTAGTTTTAAAGGCCCAGTACTTC.

The chain uses TRBV9 and TRBJ1-5; D unresolved. The CDR3 is 14 residues long. The ends were cut back, 3 bases at V and 0 bases at J, with 7 bases in the middle. Per germline, CDR1 SGDLS and CDR2 YYNGEE. The CDR3 protein is CASSGVYSNQPQHF. As DNA, the CDR3 is TGTGCCAGCAGCGGGGTGTATAGCAATCAGCCCCAGCATTTT.

The rearrangement uses TRBV7-6 and TRBJ2-5; no firm D call. The DNA end is more similar to TRBJ2-7, so the J call may be wrong. This CDR3 contains 13 residues. Germline loops: CDR1 SGHVS, CDR2 FNYEAQ. CDR3 sequence: CASSLWSSYEQYF. The CDR3 coding sequence is TGTGCCAGCAGCTTGTGGAGCTCCTACGAGCAGTACTTC.

The gene calls are TRBV25-1 and TRBJ1-2; maybe TRBD1 (5 bases). In germline, CDR1 is MGHDK, CDR2 SYGVNS. Trimming removed 5 bases from V and 2 bases from J, with 12 bases in between. The CDR3 is 14 amino acids. The CDR3 nucleotides read TGTGCCAGCAGTCGCTGGGGGGAAAACTATGGCTACACCTTC. As protein: CASSRWGENYGYTF.

This chain uses TRBV6-5 with TRBJ1-1; no clear D. V lost 0 bases to trimming and J lost 3 bases, with 5 bases between them. Germline assignment: CDR1 MNHEY and CDR2 SVGAGI. This CDR3 comprises 13 residues. CDR3 amino acids: CASSYSSDTEAFF. The CDR3 DNA sequence: TGTGCCAGCAGTTACTCGAGTGACACTGAAGCTTTCTTT.

The chain employs TRBV5-1 and TRBJ2-3; TRBD1 agrees at 10 bases. The germline gives CDR1 SGHRS, CDR2 YFSETQ. V shed 2 bases and J 1 base; nucleotides not matched to a gene: 4. This CDR3 contains 16 residues. Written as DNA, the CDR3 is TGCGCCAGCAGCTTCCCGGGACAGGGGCGCACAGATACGCAGTATTTT. Amino acids: CASSFPGQGRTDTQYF.

The CDR3, as DNA: TGTGCCAGCAGCGGGGGACCCGGGACGGGGTACGAGCAGTACTTC. The encoded protein is CASSGGPGTGYEQYF. J is TRBJ2-7 and V is TRBV5-6; D assignment may be TRBD1 or TRBD2 (5 bases each). Germline V CDR1 and CDR2: SGHDT, YYEEEE. This CDR3 comprises 15 residues. Trimming took 4 bases from V and 4 from J, leaving 18 bases between them.

This clone was counted between two and nine times. The chain has TRBV19 and TRBJ2-7, with 10 bases identical to TRBD2. Germline assignment: CDR1 LNHDA and CDR2 SQIVND (reference sequence). The V gene end was trimmed by 5 bases and the J gene end by 2 bases; junction bases not matched to a gene: 3. The CDR3 loop spans 14 amino acids. CDR3 sequence reads: CASSSLAGTYEQYF. In DNA form, the CDR3 reads TGTGCCAGTAGTTCACTAGCGGGGACCTACGAGCAGTACTTC.

The V call is TRBV5-1, the J call TRBJ2-7; the D gene is possibly TRBD1 (6 bases). Germline lookup yields CDR1 SGHRS and CDR2 YFSETQ. V dropped 4 bases and J dropped 1 base, with 12 bases sitting between them. The CDR3 totals 14 residues. The CDR3 nucleotides read TGCGCCAGCAGCCTAACAACAGGGTCCTACGAGCAGTACTTC. Translated: CASSLTTGSYEQYF. Variable domain in full (rest from reference TRBV5-1 and TRBJ2-7): KAGVTQTPRYLIKTRGQQVTLSCSPISGHRSVSWYQQTPGQGLQFLFEYFSETQRNKGNFPGRFSGRQFSNSRSEMNVSTLELGDSALYLCASSLTTGSYEQYFGPGTRLTVT.

The chain carries TRBV28 and TRBJ2-5, with TRBD2 identical over 9 bases. CDR3 length: 18 amino acids. After removal of 2 bases from V and 3 bases from J, the junction contained 13 bases not matched to a gene. The germline gives CDR1 MDHEN, CDR2 SYDVKM. The CDR3 bases are TGTGCCAGCAGTTTAGGGGAGACTAGCGGATCTTCCAAAGAGACCCAGTACTTC. As protein: CASSLGETSGSSKETQYF. The complete variable domain, with remaining parts taken from reference TRBV28 and TRBJ2-5, reads DVKVTQSSRYLVKRTGEKVFLECVQDMDHENMFWYRQDPGLGLRLIYFSYDVKMKEKGDIPEGYSVSREKKERFSLILESASTNQTSMYLCASSLGETSGSSKETQYFGPGTRLLVL.

The V gene is TRBV19, the J gene TRBJ2-3; no clear D gene. From germline, CDR1 is LNHDA and CDR2 SQIVND (reference sequence). V was clipped by 1 base and J by 2 bases, with 4 bases between them. CDR3 size: 13 residues. As DNA, the CDR3 is TGTGCCAGTAGTATAGGTCCCACAGATACGCAGTATTTT. Its protein product is CASSIGPTDTQYF.

This rearrangement joins TRBV11-2 to TRBJ2-7; tentative D call: TRBD1 (6 bases). V lost 5 bases and J lost 0, with 14 bases in between. There are 15 residues in the CDR3. Germline CDR1 is SGHAT and CDR2 is FQNNGV. CDR3 coding DNA: TGTGCCAGCAGCAGCAGGGACATCGACTCCTACGAGCAGTACTTC. It codes for CASSSRDIDSYEQYF.

This clone was counted once. J is TRBJ2-7 and V is TRBV2, with D unclear. Trimming pared 1 base from V and 3 bases from J, leaving 7 bases between. CDR1 is SNHLY and CDR2 is FYNNEI in the germline V gene. This CDR3 has 13 amino acids. CDR3 coding DNA: TGTGCCAGCAGTGAAGGGCCCAGCTACGAGCAGTACTTC. It codes for CASSEGPSYEQYF.

V usage is TRBV11-2 and J usage is TRBJ2-7; D call uncertain. This CDR3 contains 13 residues. Trimming left V 1 base short and J 0 bases short, with 4 bases between. Germline values: CDR1 SGHAT, CDR2 FQNNGV. Here the CDR3 DNA reads TGTGCCAGCAGCTTAGCTTCCTCCTACGAGCAGTACTTC. Amino acids: CASSLASSYEQYF.

V is TRBV19 and J is TRBJ1-3; no clear D gene. Trimming removed 5 bases from V and 4 bases from J, with 12 bases in between. This CDR3 spans 14 amino acids. Germline lookup yields CDR1 LNHDA and CDR2 SQIVND (reference sequence). The CDR3 nucleotides read TGTGCCAGTAGTCCCTCGGGGAGCGGAAACACCATATATTTT. Translating it yields CASSPSGSGNTIYF.

The CDR3 reads CASSQGLGGSSYNEQFF. As DNA, the CDR3 is TGCGCCAGCAGCCAAGGGTTGGGGGGGAGCTCCTACAATGAGCAGTTCTTC. The chain combines TRBV4-3 with TRBJ2-1; 7 bases are a match to TRBD2. Looked up from germline, CDR1 is LGHNA and CDR2 is YSLEER. The CDR3 has 17 residues. V lost 1 base to trimming and J lost 0 bases; unmatched junction nucleotides: 6.

The chain links TRBV10-3 to TRBJ2-3, with D possibly being TRBD2 (6 bases). The CDR3 sequence is 16 residues long. V gave up 0 bases and J gave up 2 bases, with 12 bases separating them. Germline loops: CDR1 ENHRY, CDR2 SYGVKD. As DNA, the CDR3 is TGTGCCATCAGTGAGTCGACGGGACTGTTCACAGATACGCAGTATTTT. Protein: CAISESTGLFTDTQYF.

The chain uses TRBV14 and TRBJ2-7; D is unresolved. Germline values: CDR1 SGHDN, CDR2 FVKESK. V was trimmed by 0 bases and J by 0 bases, leaving 6 bases between them. This CDR3 is 14 amino acids long. In nucleotides, the CDR3 is TGTGCCAGCAGCCAAGAAACCGCCTCCTACGAGCAGTACTTC. It specifies CASSQETASYEQYF. The full variable domain, with the rest looked up from reference TRBV14 and TRBJ2-7, is EAGVTQFPSHSVIEKGQTVTLRCDPISGHDNLYWYRRVMGKEIKFLLHFVKESKQDESGMPNNRFLAERTGGTYSTLKVQPAELEDSGVYFCASSQETASYEQYFGPGTRLTVT.

This chain uses TRBV7-9 with TRBJ1-2, with D maybe TRBD1 (5 bases). Germline V gene lookup returns CDR1 SEHNR and CDR2 FQNEAQ (reference sequence). The CDR3 consists of 18 residues. V dropped 4 bases and J dropped 3 bases, with 24 bases sitting between them. CDR3 sequence reads: CASSWPDRGLTGDYGYTF. In DNA, the CDR3 is TGTGCCAGCAGCTGGCCCGATAGGGGACTTACGGGGGACTATGGCTACACCTTC.

This chain uses TRBV6-8 with TRBJ2-5, with 13 bases fitting TRBD2. The CDR3 consists of 16 residues. CDR1 is MNHGY and CDR2 is SAAAGT in the germline V gene. The trim removed 7 bases at V and 0 bases at J, leaving 5 bases unmatched. The CDR3 loop is CASTRTSGGHQETQYF. CDR3 in DNA: TGTGCCAGCACGAGGACTAGCGGGGGCCACCAAGAGACCCAGTACTTC.

The rearrangement joins TRBV19 to TRBJ1-2, with D possibly being TRBD1 (5 bases). Germline V CDR1 and CDR2: LNHDA, SQIVND (reference sequence). The CDR3 spans 12 residues. V was cut by 7 bases and J by 1 base, with 7 bases left in between. CDR3 sequence: CASKGINYGYTF. As DNA, the CDR3 is TGTGCCAGTAAGGGGATTAACTATGGCTACACCTTC.

This sequence joins TRBV30 and TRBJ2-7; 7 positions match TRBD2. This CDR3 has 17 residues. CDR1 and CDR2 from the germline V gene are GTSNPN and SVGIG (reference sequence). J was trimmed by 5 bases and V by 2 bases; bases with no gene match: 18. Here the CDR3 reads CAWSRPGLLGHGNEQYF. The CDR3 DNA sequence: TGTGCCTGGAGTCGCCCGGGACTACTCGGTCACGGGAACGAGCAGTACTTC.

The chain combines TRBV27 with TRBJ2-7; D perhaps matches TRBD1 (5 bases). Germline-derived CDR1 and CDR2 are MNHEY and SMNVEV (reference sequence). Trimming cost V 6 bases and J 3 bases, with 6 bases left between them. The CDR3 spans 11 residues. CDR3 region: CASRQGYEQYF. CDR3 DNA: TGTGCCAGCAGGCAGGGCTACGAGCAGTACTTC.

The chain couples TRBV23-1 to TRBJ2-7, with TRBD2 as a possible D gene (6 bases). TRBV23-1 is noted as an ORF with a role that remains uncertain. Trimming cost V 6 bases and J 3 bases, with 15 bases left between them. CDR3 length: 14 amino acids. The CDR3 nucleotides are TGCGCCAGCAGCCGCCGCGGGGAGGACTACGAGCAGTACTTC. Translated, it gives CASSRRGEDYEQYF.

This sequence joins TRBV6-4 and TRBJ2-3, with 11 positions matching TRBD2. CDR3 size: 15 residues. Unmatched junction bases numbered 3, after V lost 3 bases and J lost 4 bases. Germline V gives CDR1 MRHNA, CDR2 SNTAGT. CDR3 bases: TGTGCCAGCAGTGATAGCGGGGGGGCCGCAGATACGCAGTATTTT. This codes for CASSDSGGAADTQYF.

This clone was recorded a few times. V usage is TRBV6-1 and J usage is TRBJ1-5; D gene uncertain. Trimming shortened V by 2 bases and J by 6 bases, and 5 bases separated the two germline ends. CDR1 and CDR2 from the germline V gene are MNHNS and SASEGT. The CDR3 length is 12 residues. CDR3 nucleotides: TGTGCCAGCAGTGAATTCCCTCAGCCCCAGCATTTT. Protein product: CASSEFPQPQHF.

This chain joins TRBV30 and TRBJ1-5, with D hard to call. The germline gives CDR1 GTSNPN, CDR2 SVGIG (reference sequence). Trimming took off 0 bases at V and 4 bases at J, with 7 bases between the two ends. This CDR3 contains 13 residues. Written as DNA, the CDR3 is TGTGCCTGGAGTGTAGCGGGGAATCAGCCCCAGCATTTT. Translation: CAWSVAGNQPQHF.